These 26 T cell receptor beta chains came from one sample sequenced in a study of Ad26.COV2.S vaccination and SARS-CoV-2 variants (TCRdb year 2021). What this sample's treatment or condition label stands for: roughly 18 received Ad26.COV2.S at low or high dose, single or two shots; roughly five received placebo; per-sample allocation not given. Repertoires of vaccine and placebo recipients were sequenced from samples collected on day 63 after the first injection. Receptor amplification or capture employed the immunoSEQ multiplex PCR assay. TCRdb mirrors the immuneACCESS table, restricted to in-frame sequences. Some clones are absent from its copies; in checked studies, under half trace to an unresolved V gene, and the reason for the others is unknown. Present in this sample are about 410,000 clones, about 90% of which were seen just once. The top ten clonotypes cover more than 1.5% of the sample.

The sample was peripheral blood, taken in a trial of Ad26.COV2.S vaccine versus placebo. The receptors were gathered from a person aged 18-60 years who received the Ad26.COV2.S COVID-19 vaccine or a placebo.

In this sample, this clone turned up once. The genes are TRBV4-3 and TRBJ2-7; 8 bases map to TRBD1. The CDR3 runs 16 residues. V shed 0 bases, J shed 3 bases, and the junction held 7 bases outside the gene matches. Germline values: CDR1 LGHNA, CDR2 YSLEER. The CDR3 is CASSQDRTGFGYEQYF. The CDR3 region has the DNA TGCGCCAGCAGCCAAGACCGGACAGGGTTTGGCTACGAGCAGTACTTC.

J is TRBJ1-2 and V is TRBV6-5; D ambiguous. From germline, CDR1 is MNHEY and CDR2 SVGAGI. Between the trimmed V and J ends, which lost 7 bases and 0 bases, there was a span of 15 bases. The CDR3 is 15 amino acids. CDR3 amino acids: CASNQSRSSNYGYTF. The DNA of the CDR3 is TGTGCCAGCAACCAGTCACGCAGTTCTAACTATGGCTACACCTTC.

This clone has a single count. This CDR3 reads CASGSSSYNEQFF. The CDR3, as DNA: TGTGCCAGCGGATCGAGCTCCTACAATGAGCAGTTCTTC. The gene calls are TRBV6-5 and TRBJ2-1; the D is unclear. The CDR3 runs 13 residues. The germline CDR1 and CDR2 sequences are MNHEY and SVGAGI. Deletions cut 8 bases from V and 0 bases from J, with 8 bases between.

The V call is TRBV7-6, the J call TRBJ2-1; 12 nucleotides line up with TRBD2. The trim removed 5 bases at V and 4 bases at J, leaving 3 bases unmatched. Germline loops: CDR1 SGHVS, CDR2 FNYEAQ. This CDR3 is built from 15 residues. The CDR3 here is CASSPLAGGYNEQFF. CDR3 bases: TGTGCCAGCAGCCCCCTAGCGGGGGGGTACAATGAGCAGTTCTTC.

The chain links TRBV11-3 to TRBJ2-3; 8 nucleotides agree with TRBD1. The CDR3 length is 17 residues. The ends lost 1 base at V and 1 base at J; junction bases unmatched: 7. Germline V gene data show CDR1 as SGHNT and CDR2 as YENEEA. CDR3 loop: CASSLAHQGAGTDTQYF. The CDR3 DNA reads TGTGCCAGCAGCTTAGCCCATCAGGGGGCGGGCACAGATACGCAGTATTTT.

About this clone: The junction departs from germline at one end; a sequencing error may be responsible. The chain carries TRBV7-7 and TRBJ1-5; possible D gene TRBD1, 6 bases. This CDR3 contains 17 residues. The germline gives CDR1 SSHAT, CDR2 FNYEAQ (reference sequence). CDR3 sequence reads: CASSLGRQAPLNQPQHF. DNA for the CDR3: TGTGCTAGCAGCCTCGGACGACAGGCTCCTCTTAATCAGCCCCAGCATTTT.

This clone was seen once. The chain is built from TRBV2 and TRBJ1-1; D is uncertain. Germline lookup yields CDR1 SNHLY and CDR2 FYNNEI. V was pared by 9 bases and J by 0 bases, with 11 bases between. This CDR3 is built from 13 residues. The CDR3 is CASCGEMNTEAFF. CDR3 coding DNA: TGTGCCAGTTGCGGGGAAATGAACACTGAAGCTTTCTTT.

J is TRBJ1-1 and V is TRBV19; D is perhaps TRBD1 (5 bases). From germline, CDR1 is LNHDA and CDR2 SQIVND (reference sequence). Trimming removed 7 bases at V and 14 bases at J, with 17 bases between. This CDR3 region has 11 residues. CDR3 coding DNA: TGTGCCAGTACCAACCGGGACGGGGTCTTCTTT. It translates to CASTNRDGVFF.

The rearrangement joins TRBV7-9 to TRBJ1-2; D gene uncertain. Germline V gene sequence: CDR1 SEHNR, CDR2 FQNEAQ (reference sequence). The V end was cut by 5 bases, the J end by 5 bases, with 15 bases between. The CDR3 length is 14 residues. The CDR3 coding sequence is TGTGCCAGCAGCAGGGAGGGTTTCTGGTATGGCTACACCTTC. It specifies CASSREGFWYGYTF. Together with reference TRBV7-9 and TRBJ1-2, the CDR3 gives the full variable domain: DTGVSQNPRHKITKRGQNVTFRCDPISEHNRLYWYRQTLGQGPEFLTYFQNEAQLEKSRLLSDRFSAERPKGSFSTLEIQRTEQGDSAMYLCASSREGFWYGYTFGSGTRLTVV.

This clone has only a few counts. The chain couples TRBV4-3 to TRBJ1-2; D possibly corresponds to TRBD1 (6 bases). The CDR3 runs to 14 residues. Deletions cut 4 bases from V and 4 bases from J, with 13 bases between. Germline CDR1 reads LGHNA; CDR2 reads YSLEER. The CDR3 region has the DNA TGCGCCAGCAGCCCAGGGGTTTTAGGCTATGGCTACACCTTC. Amino acid sequence: CASSPGVLGYGYTF.

The chain links TRBV19 to TRBJ1-5; D not certain. V was cut by 2 bases and J by 5 bases, with 13 bases left in between. The CDR3 contains 15 residues. The germline V gene has CDR1 LNHDA and CDR2 SQIVND (reference sequence). The DNA of the CDR3 is TGTGCCAGTAGTATAATGACCGGCGCCGATCAGCCCCAGCATTTT. Translation: CASSIMTGADQPQHF. The entire variable domain, with the rest obtained from reference TRBV19 and TRBJ1-5, is as follows: DGGITQSPKYLFRKEGQNVTLSCEQNLNHDAMYWYRQDPGQGLRLIYYSQIVNDFQKGDIAEGYSVSREKKESFPLTVTSAQKNPTAFYLCASSIMTGADQPQHFGDGTRLSIL.

This chain connects TRBV6-5 to TRBJ2-5; TRBD2 might be the D (6 bases). The CDR3 contains 12 residues. Looked up from germline, CDR1 is MNHEY and CDR2 is SVGAGI. The V gene lost 7 bases and the J gene lost 4 bases, with 10 bases spanning the gap. The CDR3 region has the DNA TGTGCCAGCACGGGAGTCGGAGAGACCCAGTACTTC. Residues: CASTGVGETQYF.

As for this clone: Distinct nucleotide sequences in the sample also encode this CDR3. The chain links TRBV5-1 to TRBJ2-3, with D maybe TRBD1 (6 bases). CDR3 size: 14 residues. V was cut by 4 bases and J by 4 bases, with 13 bases left in between. The germline CDR1 and CDR2 sequences are SGHRS and YFSETQ. CDR3: CASSLGPGADTQYF. In DNA, the CDR3 is TGCGCCAGCAGCCTCGGACCAGGGGCAGATACGCAGTATTTT.

J is TRBJ1-4 and V is TRBV4-3; D perhaps matches TRBD1 (5 bases). CDR3 length equals 15 residues. The germline gives CDR1 LGHNA, CDR2 YSLEER. Trimming removed 3 bases from V and 4 bases from J, with 12 bases in between. The CDR3 region has the DNA TGCGCCAGCAGCCAGGAAAACAGGATTAATGAAAAACTGTTTTTT. Protein: CASSQENRINEKLFF.

This clone was seen only once. The rearrangement links TRBV7-2 to TRBJ2-7; 7 nucleotides align to TRBD2. Trimming at V came to 5 bases and at J to 3 bases, leaving 7 bases not matched to a gene. There are 14 residues in the CDR3. The germline CDR1 and CDR2 sequences are SGHTA and FQGNSA. The CDR3 coding sequence is TGTGCCAGCAGCCCGTCCCGGGACTACTACGAGCAGTACTTC. Residues: CASSPSRDYYEQYF.

This sequence joins TRBV28 and TRBJ2-7, with TRBD1 identical over 7 bases. Germline CDR1 is MDHEN and CDR2 is SYDVKM. The CDR3 runs to 14 residues. V shed 5 bases and J 7 bases; nucleotides not matched to a gene: 11. The DNA of the CDR3 is TGTGCCAGCAGTCCGAGGGGGCCCGCGAGGGAGCAGTACTTC. It codes for CASSPRGPAREQYF.

The CDR3 spells CASSESVALETQYF. In DNA form, the CDR3 reads TGTGCCAGCAGTGAAAGCGTGGCTCTAGAGACCCAGTACTTC. The V call is TRBV2, the J call TRBJ2-5; D gene ambiguous. Germline V gene lookup returns CDR1 SNHLY and CDR2 FYNNEI. Trimming left V 2 bases short and J 4 bases short, with 11 bases between. The length of the CDR3 is 14 residues.

The chain joins TRBV28 to TRBJ2-7, with D possibly matching TRBD1 (5 bases). The CDR3 runs to 14 residues. V shed 3 bases and J shed 2 bases, with 11 bases lying between them. The germline V gene has CDR1 MDHEN and CDR2 SYDVKM. The CDR3 DNA is TGTGCCAGCAGTTTTGGGGCAGGAACCTACGAGCAGTACTTC. Amino acids: CASSFGAGTYEQYF.

CDR3 coding DNA: TGTGCCAGCAGTTTAATCGGGGGTCGGCAGTATTTT. Translated, it gives CASSLIGGRQYF. The chain combines TRBV28 with TRBJ2-3; tentative D call: TRBD2 (6 bases). V gave up 2 bases and J gave up 11 bases, with 11 bases separating them. CDR3 length equals 12 residues. Germline lookup yields CDR1 MDHEN and CDR2 SYDVKM.

The table lists this clone with a count of one. The chain combines TRBV14 with TRBJ2-7, with D unclear. The CDR3 is 14 amino acids. The germline V and J ends were trimmed by 0 bases and 0 bases, with 6 bases remaining between them. Germline V gene sequence: CDR1 SGHDN, CDR2 FVKESK. CDR3 DNA sequence: TGTGCCAGCAGCCAAGATTGGAACTCCTACGAGCAGTACTTC. It yields the protein CASSQDWNSYEQYF.

V and J are TRBV7-2 and TRBJ1-6, with unresolved D. The V gene lost 3 bases and the J gene lost 6 bases, with 12 bases spanning the gap. The CDR3 has 15 amino acids. Germline V CDR1 and CDR2: SGHTA, FQGNSA. The CDR3 spells CASSFQRHGNSPLHF. In DNA form, the CDR3 reads TGTGCCAGCAGCTTCCAACGGCACGGTAATTCACCCCTCCACTTT.

This clone showed up just once. V is TRBV5-5 and J is TRBJ1-2; D gene ambiguous. This CDR3 comprises 16 residues. The germline V and J ends were trimmed by 4 bases and 0 bases, with 16 bases remaining between them. Germline CDR1 SGHKS, CDR2 YYEKEE (reference sequence). For the CDR3, the DNA is TGTGCCAGCAGCCTGGTTGGGCAGGAAGCTAACTATGGCTACACCTTC. This gives the protein CASSLVGQEANYGYTF. Filled out from reference TRBV5-5 and TRBJ1-2, the complete variable domain reads DAGVTQSPTHLIKTRGQQVTLRCSPISGHKSVSWYQQVLGQGPQFIFQYYEKEERGRGNFPDRFSARQFPNYSSELNVNALLLGDSALYLCASSLVGQEANYGYTFGSGTRLTVV.

This rearrangement joins TRBV7-9 to TRBJ1-1; D gene uncertain. V shed 6 bases and J shed 8 bases, with 13 bases lying between them. This CDR3 spans 12 amino acids. CDR1 SEHNR and CDR2 FQNEAQ come from the germline V gene (reference sequence). The CDR3 nucleotides are TGTGCCAGCAGATTTAGGACGGGGGAAGCTTTCTTT. Protein sequence: CASRFRTGEAFF.

This clone was detected a few times. The CDR3: CASSGRDGSYEQYF. CDR3 DNA: TGTGCCAGCAGCGGCCGGGACGGATCCTACGAGCAGTACTTC. The chain combines TRBV7-6 with TRBJ2-7, with D tentatively TRBD1 or TRBD2 (5 bases each). The CDR3 loop spans 14 amino acids. Germline CDR1 SGHVS, CDR2 FNYEAQ. V was clipped by 5 bases and J by 1 base, with 12 bases between them.

CDR3 nucleotides: TGTGCCAGCAGTTCTAATGAAAAACTGTTTTTT. Its translation: CASSSNEKLFF. This chain uses TRBV12-3 or TRBV12-4 with TRBJ1-4; D is unresolved. V shed 4 bases and J shed 3 bases, with 0 bases lying between them. This CDR3 spans 11 amino acids.

V and J are TRBV14 and TRBJ1-4; 9 nucleotides agree with TRBD1. CDR3 size: 14 residues. Germline V gives CDR1 SGHDN, CDR2 FVKESK. The trim removed 4 bases at V and 11 bases at J, leaving 8 bases unmatched. CDR3 in amino acids: CASSPLDRGPKLFF. The CDR3, as DNA: TGTGCCAGCAGCCCGCTGGACAGGGGACCTAAACTGTTTTTT.